The 22 T cell receptor beta chains reported below all come from one sample, sequenced in a study of blood T cell repertoires in COVID-19. Method: immunoSEQ multiplex PCR; TCRdb's copy keeps in-frame clones and lacks some. This table has about 120,000 clones, around 80% appearing once. The specimen sequenced was peripheral blood. The receptors were gathered from a man aged 25-45 years with COVID-19, enrolled during active disease.

The chain carries TRBV18 and TRBJ1-2; 10 positions match TRBD1. Germline values: CDR1 KGHSH, CDR2 LQKENI. This CDR3 comprises 16 residues. V lost 0 bases to trimming and J lost 8 bases; unmatched junction nucleotides: 9. Here the CDR3 DNA reads TGTGCCAGCTCACCACCAGGGACAGGGGCCACCAGGGGCTACACCTTC. It is translated as CASSPPGTGATRGYTF.

V and J are TRBV7-9 and TRBJ2-7; the D gene is possibly TRBD1 (8 bases). Germline lookup yields CDR1 SEHNR and CDR2 FQNEAQ (reference sequence). V lost 1 base, J lost 2 bases, and 18 bases lay in between. CDR3 length: 17 amino acids. Here the CDR3 DNA reads TGTGCCAGCAGCTTAGGCCCAGCGGGACAGGCCGCCTACGAGCAGTACTTC. This encodes CASSLGPAGQAAYEQYF.

This clone was detected only a few times. The chain employs TRBV18 and TRBJ2-6, with 9 positions matching TRBD2. Germline V gives CDR1 KGHSH, CDR2 LQKENI. J lost 0 bases, V lost 1 base, and 1 base had no gene match. The CDR3 consists of 17 residues. The CDR3 loop reads CASSPLAGVSGANVLTF. Here the CDR3 DNA reads TGTGCCAGCTCACCACTAGCGGGAGTCTCTGGGGCCAACGTCCTGACTTTC.

In this sample, this clone turned up once. The rearrangement joins TRBV28 to TRBJ1-5; unclear D gene. V was shortened by 7 bases and J by 5 bases, with 18 bases between the two germline ends. There are 15 residues in the CDR3. Per germline, CDR1 MDHEN and CDR2 SYDVKM. The CDR3 DNA reads TGTGCCAGCACCCTCGGAGCGAACGAACATCAGCCCCAGCATTTT. Translation gives CASTLGANEHQPQHF. Supplemented by reference TRBV28 and TRBJ1-5, the full variable domain reads DVKVTQSSRYLVKRTGEKVFLECVQDMDHENMFWYRQDPGLGLRLIYFSYDVKMKEKGDIPEGYSVSREKKERFSLILESASTNQTSMYLCASTLGANEHQPQHFGDGTRLSIL.

CDR3 DNA sequence: TGTGCCAGTAGTAGGGGACACGACACCGGGGAGCTGTTTTTT. The encoded protein is CASSRGHDTGELFF. This chain links TRBV19 with TRBJ2-2, with a weak D call TRBD1 (6 bases). The CDR3 is 14 amino acids. V shed 4 bases and J shed 3 bases, with 9 bases lying between them. Looked up from germline, CDR1 is LNHDA and CDR2 is SQIVND (reference sequence).

V usage is TRBV6-6 and J usage is TRBJ1-5, with D possibly matching TRBD1 (5 bases). Germline-derived CDR1 and CDR2 are MNHNY and SVGAGI (reference sequence). The CDR3 is made up of 15 amino acids. Trimming pared 10 bases from V and 9 bases from J, leaving 25 bases between. CDR3 sequence: CATRLSSGLGAPQHF. DNA of the CDR3: TGTGCCACCCGATTATCGTCAGGGCTTGGGGCGCCCCAGCATTTT.

The rearrangement joins TRBV6-5 to TRBJ2-7; TRBD2 agrees at 10 bases. V shed 5 bases and J 6 bases; nucleotides not matched to a gene: 10. CDR3 length: 15 residues. CDR1 MNHEY and CDR2 SVGAGI come from the germline V gene. CDR3 sequence reads: CASSRLAGVVGEQYF. In DNA, the CDR3 is TGTGCCAGCAGTAGGCTAGCGGGAGTTGTTGGCGAGCAGTACTTC.

The CDR3: CAWIAVHRTGRRHLLLFF. As DNA, the CDR3 is TGTGCCTGGATAGCTGTACACAGGACGGGCAGGCGGCATCTATTACTGTTTTTT. The chain carries TRBV30 and TRBJ1-4; D perhaps matches TRBD1 (5 bases). Germline V gives CDR1 GTSNPN, CDR2 SVGIG (reference sequence). Trimming removed 4 bases from V and 13 bases from J, with 34 bases in between. This CDR3 has 18 residues.

About this clone itself: Within the sample, other DNA sequences also encode this same CDR3. The rearrangement uses TRBV27 and TRBJ1-2; D ambiguous. V was trimmed by 0 bases and J by 8 bases, leaving 10 bases between them. CDR3 length: 13 amino acids. CDR1 is MNHEY, CDR2 SMNVEV, per germline (reference sequence). The CDR3 here is CASSLSRLGGYTF. In DNA, the CDR3 is TGTGCCAGCAGTTTATCGAGGCTTGGGGGCTACACCTTC.

The sample holds one count of this clone. In DNA form, the CDR3 reads TGTGCCAGCAACCCCGTTGTGGGACAGGGGGCCAACAATGAGCAGTTCTTC. This encodes CASNPVVGQGANNEQFF. The V and J genes are TRBV11-3 and TRBJ2-1, with 12 bases that match TRBD1. The CDR3 totals 17 residues. J lost 5 bases, V lost 7 bases, and 12 bases had no gene match. Germline assignment: CDR1 SGHNT and CDR2 YENEEA.

This clone was recorded a few times. The V call is TRBV9, the J call TRBJ1-5, with D perhaps TRBD1 (5 bases). Trimming pared 2 bases from V and 5 bases from J, leaving 11 bases between. This CDR3 region has 14 residues. From germline, CDR1 is SGDLS and CDR2 YYNGEE. CDR3 in amino acids: CASSVGGDHQPQHF. In DNA, the CDR3 is TGTGCCAGCAGCGTGGGGGGGGACCATCAGCCCCAGCATTTT.

This clone was seen a few times. The CDR3 nucleotides read TGTGCCAGCAGTTCCCTCGACAGGGGACAGCCCCAGCATTTT. Translating it yields CASSSLDRGQPQHF. The gene calls are TRBV28 and TRBJ1-5; TRBD1 matches at 8 bases. The length of the CDR3 is 14 residues. Germline V CDR1 and CDR2: MDHEN, SYDVKM. V dropped 4 bases and J dropped 7; count of bases not matched to a gene: 6.

The chain is built from TRBV6-2 or TRBV6-3 and TRBJ2-1, with a possible D match to TRBD2 (5 bases). This CDR3 comprises 14 residues. Deletions cut 5 bases from V and 8 bases from J, with 16 bases between. CDR1 is MNHEY and CDR2 is SVGEGT in the germline V gene. CDR3 region: CASSPRVGGDEQFF. Written as DNA, the CDR3 is TGTGCCAGCAGTCCCCGAGTCGGAGGCGATGAGCAGTTCTTC.

The V gene is TRBV5-1, the J gene TRBJ2-1, with 12 positions matching TRBD2. CDR1 is SGHRS and CDR2 is YFSETQ in the germline V gene. This CDR3 spans 15 amino acids. With V trimmed by 3 bases and J by 6 bases, 4 bases remained unmatched. CDR3 amino acids: CASSSGLAGSNEQFF. As DNA, the CDR3 is TGCGCCAGCAGCTCGGGACTAGCGGGTAGCAATGAGCAGTTCTTC. Supplemented by reference TRBV5-1 and TRBJ2-1, the full variable domain reads KAGVTQTPRYLIKTRGQQVTLSCSPISGHRSVSWYQQTPGQGLQFLFEYFSETQRNKGNFPGRFSGRQFSNSRSEMNVSTLELGDSALYLCASSSGLAGSNEQFFGPGTRLTVL.

The rearrangement uses TRBV15 and TRBJ1-2; weak D call: TRBD1 (5 bases). V was clipped by 5 bases and J by 4 bases, with 23 bases between them. CDR3 length: 17 amino acids. The germline gives CDR1 LNHNV, CDR2 YYDKDF (reference sequence). The CDR3 DNA sequence: TGTGCCACCAGCCCCACAATGGTGGGGCAGGCCGTCTATGGCTACACCTTC. As protein: CATSPTMVGQAVYGYTF. Using reference TRBV15 and TRBJ1-2 for the parts outside the CDR3, the full variable domain is DAMVIQNPRYQVTQFGKPVTLSCSQTLNHNVMYWYQQKSSQAPKLLFHYYDKDFNNEADTPDNFQSRRPNTSFCFLDIRSPGLGDTAMYLCATSPTMVGQAVYGYTFGSGTRLTVV.

The chain couples TRBV6-2 or TRBV6-3 to TRBJ2-3; 14 nucleotides match TRBD2. Germline CDR1 reads MNHEY; CDR2 reads SVGEGT. This CDR3 has 18 amino acids. The ends lost 2 bases at V and 5 bases at J; junction bases unmatched: 9. The chain's CDR3 is CASSYLFGLAGGKDTQYF. The CDR3 region has the DNA TGTGCCAGCAGTTACCTATTCGGACTAGCGGGAGGAAAAGATACGCAGTATTTT.

The CDR3 DNA sequence: TGTGCCAGTAGTATTGGAGGGGGGGCTTCCGGGGAGCTGTTTTTT. Residues: CASSIGGGASGELFF. The V call is TRBV19, the J call TRBJ2-2; perhaps TRBD2 as D (7 bases). CDR3 size: 15 residues. Trimming cost V 3 bases and J 6 bases, with 14 bases left between them. Germline lookup yields CDR1 LNHDA and CDR2 SQIVND (reference sequence).

The V and J genes are TRBV6-2 or TRBV6-3 and TRBJ2-4, with 8 bases that match TRBD2. The junction had 12 bases not matched to a gene; V was cut back by 5 bases and J by 0 bases. The CDR3 is made up of 18 amino acids. Germline V CDR1 and CDR2: MNHEY, SVGEGT. The chain's CDR3 is CASSPPIAGFLAKNIQYF. CDR3 nucleotides: TGTGCCAGCAGTCCCCCCATAGCGGGGTTTCTAGCCAAAAACATTCAGTACTTC.

The chain has TRBV6-6 and TRBJ1-1; TRBD1 matches at 7 bases. CDR1 is MNHNY and CDR2 is SVGAGI in the germline V gene (reference sequence). V trimming: 7 bases; J trimming: 4 bases; junction bases outside the gene matches: 12. The CDR3 has 15 amino acids. The CDR3, as DNA: TGTGCCAGCAACGGACAGGTTGAGGGGAGCACTGAAGCTTTCTTT. The encoded protein is CASNGQVEGSTEAFF.

The chain links TRBV9 to TRBJ1-1; no clear D gene. This CDR3 region has 15 residues. Germline CDR1 SGDLS, CDR2 YYNGEE. Trimming shortened V by 3 bases and J by 0 bases, and 12 bases separated the two germline ends. CDR3 coding DNA: TGTGCCAGCAGCGGACAAGATGGAATGAACACTGAAGCTTTCTTT. It encodes CASSGQDGMNTEAFF.

The genes are TRBV5-1 and TRBJ1-4; 8 bases match TRBD1. The CDR3 extends over 17 amino acids. Trimming removed 4 bases from V and 0 bases from J; junction bases left unmatched: 8. Germline V gene lookup returns CDR1 SGHRS and CDR2 YFSETQ. The DNA for the CDR3 is TGCGCCAGCAGCCCTGGACAGGGAACTGCAACTAATGAAAAACTGTTTTTT. Translated: CASSPGQGTATNEKLFF.

V is TRBV4-2 and J is TRBJ2-2; TRBD2 might be the D (5 bases). Germline assignment: CDR1 LGHNA and CDR2 YNFKEQ. The V gene lost 1 base and the J gene lost 8 bases, with 8 bases spanning the gap. This CDR3 is 13 amino acids long. This CDR3 reads CASSQVGGGELFF. In nucleotides, the CDR3 is TGTGCCAGCAGCCAAGTCGGCGGGGGGGAGCTGTTTTTT.